A single sample gave rise to the 17 T cell receptor beta chains below, sequenced in a study of shared clonotypes between healthy human individuals. Profiled with immunoSEQ multiplex PCR; TCRdb holds only in-frame clones, not every one. The data contain millions of clones, approximately 94% of them singletons. Naive-designated CD8 cells lacked CD45RO, were positively enriched for CCR7, and omitted terminally differentiated effector memory CD45RA+ cells. The sequencing input was naive CD8+ T cells from PBMCs. The receptors here all came from a man aged 18 to 29 in good health. Some clones in this sample may be carry-over from other donors' samples.

This chain links TRBV7-8 with TRBJ2-4; 10 bases agree with TRBD1. The CDR3 spans 15 residues. Germline values: CDR1 SGHVS, CDR2 FQNEAQ. The J segment lost 2 bases and the V segment lost 5 bases, leaving 3 bases of the junction unmatched. Written as DNA, the CDR3 is TGTGCCAGCAGCAACGACAGGGGGCCCAAAAACATTCAGTACTTC. It codes for CASSNDRGPKNIQYF.

This chain joins TRBV7-9 and TRBJ1-1; D gene ambiguous. The CDR3 is 12 residues long. The ends were cut back, 11 bases at V and 3 bases at J, with 13 bases in the middle. The germline V gene encodes CDR1 SEHNR and CDR2 FQNEAQ (reference sequence). The CDR3, as DNA: TGTGCCTCCGTTTTGGGCGACACTGAAGCTTTCTTT. Amino acids: CASVLGDTEAFF.

The CDR3 DNA follows: TGCAGCGTTGTGGACAGGGAGAACACTGAAGCTTTCTTT. Translation gives CSVVDRENTEAFF. The gene calls are TRBV29-1 and TRBJ1-1; 8 bases align to TRBD1. Losses at the gene ends were 4 bases for V and 1 base for J; bases not matched to a gene: 2. This CDR3 spans 13 amino acids. Germline-derived CDR1 and CDR2 are SQVTM and ANQGSEA.

The chain has TRBV7-8 and TRBJ2-3, with 12 bases that match TRBD2. The V segment lost 2 bases and the J segment 1 base; nucleotides outside the gene matches: 4. CDR1 SGHVS and CDR2 FQNEAQ come from the germline V gene. The CDR3 consists of 17 residues. The DNA for the CDR3 is TGTGCCAGCAGCTTAAGGTCTAGCGGGAGGGGCACAGATACGCAGTATTTT. Its protein product is CASSLRSSGRGTDTQYF.

The table lists this clone with a count of one. The sample carries other DNA sequences with the same CDR3. The rearrangement joins TRBV9 to TRBJ2-3; no definite D call. With 0 bases removed from V and 3 bases from J, the gap between germline ends came to 8 bases. The CDR3 length is 14 residues. CDR1 and CDR2 from the germline V gene are SGDLS and YYNGEE. CDR3 sequence (DNA): TGTGCCAGCAGCGTAGGATATCGGACAGATACGCAGTATTTT. Amino acids: CASSVGYRTDTQYF.

This clone was observed once. The chain joins TRBV28 to TRBJ2-7, with D perhaps matching TRBD1 (6 bases). CDR1 and CDR2 (germline): MDHEN, SYDVKM. The V end lost 4 bases, the J end lost 7 bases, and 14 bases lay between the germline ends. This CDR3 spans 13 amino acids. The CDR3 sequence is CASSSGAPREQYF. CDR3 sequence (DNA): TGTGCCAGCAGTTCAGGGGCCCCTAGGGAGCAGTACTTC.

The chain links TRBV5-6 to TRBJ2-7; D uncertain. V lost 0 bases and J lost 0, with 19 bases in between. The CDR3 is 18 residues long. Looked up from germline, CDR1 is SGHDT and CDR2 is YYEEEE. CDR3: CASSLAGGVAAHSYEQYF. The CDR3 DNA reads as TGTGCCAGCAGCTTGGCCGGTGGCGTGGCAGCCCACTCCTACGAGCAGTACTTC.

V gene TRBV10-3 combines with J gene TRBJ2-6, with TRBD1 identical over 10 bases. CDR3 length equals 20 residues. The germline gives CDR1 ENHRY, CDR2 SYGVKD. J lost 2 bases, V lost 1 base, and 11 bases had no gene match. The DNA for the CDR3 is TGTGCCATCAGTGAGTTTCCATCGGGACAGGGGTTTCCTGGGGCCAACGTCCTGACTTTC. Translated, it gives CAISEFPSGQGFPGANVLTF.

The J gene is TRBJ1-2, the V gene TRBV9; D perhaps matches TRBD1 (5 bases). V gave up 1 base and J gave up 5 bases, with 9 bases separating them. CDR3 length: 13 amino acids. CDR1 is SGDLS, CDR2 YYNGEE, per germline. The CDR3 bases are TGTGCCAGCAGCGTATCTCAGGGTTATGGCTACACCTTC. Amino acids: CASSVSQGYGYTF.

The rearrangement joins TRBV19 to TRBJ2-7; D is perhaps TRBD2 (6 bases). The germline V and J ends were trimmed by 11 bases and 3 bases, with 20 bases remaining between them. Germline-derived CDR1 and CDR2 are LNHDA and SQIVND (reference sequence). This CDR3 region has 14 residues. The CDR3 coding sequence is TGTGCCTCCTCGGGGTGGCGGGATAGCTACGAGCAGTACTTC. Translating it yields CASSGWRDSYEQYF.

This clone has only one observation. The chain couples TRBV19 to TRBJ2-7; no reliable D call. From germline, CDR1 is LNHDA and CDR2 SQIVND (reference sequence). V dropped 5 bases and J dropped 2 bases, with 7 bases sitting between them. The CDR3 sequence is 12 residues long. In DNA form, the CDR3 reads TGTGCCAGTAGTTCCTCACCCTACGAGCAGTACTTC. Translated: CASSSSPYEQYF.

The chain combines TRBV28 with TRBJ1-2; D unclear. This CDR3 is 13 amino acids long. The germline V gene encodes CDR1 MDHEN and CDR2 SYDVKM. Trimming removed 6 bases from V and 3 bases from J, with 11 bases in between. The CDR3: CASSFVGDYGYTF. The CDR3 DNA is TGTGCCAGCAGCTTCGTAGGTGACTATGGCTACACCTTC.

The CDR3 sequence is CASRRDPGQYEQYF. The CDR3 nucleotides are TGTGCCAGTAGGCGGGATCCCGGTCAATACGAGCAGTACTTC. V usage is TRBV19 and J usage is TRBJ2-7; a weak D match, TRBD2 (6 bases). V dropped 6 bases and J dropped 4 bases, with 16 bases sitting between them. CDR3 size: 14 residues. Germline CDR1 and CDR2: LNHDA and SQIVND (reference sequence).

The J gene is TRBJ1-1, the V gene TRBV5-1; 9 nucleotides agree with TRBD1. CDR1 and CDR2 (germline): SGHRS, YFSETQ. With V trimmed by 2 bases and J by 5 bases, 10 bases remained unmatched. The CDR3 loop spans 16 amino acids. In DNA form, the CDR3 reads TGCGCCAGCAGCTTCACCCAAGGACAGGGGAGAACTGAAGCTTTCTTT. It yields the protein CASSFTQGQGRTEAFF.

CDR3 DNA sequence: TGTGCCAGCAGTGGTCTAGCGCCCAGGAGCTCCTACGAGCAGTACTTC. Translating gives CASSGLAPRSSYEQYF. V is TRBV27 and J is TRBJ2-7; D might be TRBD2 (6 bases). Trimming took off 5 bases at V and 0 bases at J, with 17 bases between the two ends. Germline CDR1 is MNHEY and CDR2 is SMNVEV (reference sequence). The CDR3 is made up of 16 amino acids.

As to this clone: The same CDR3 arises from other DNA sequences in this sample as well. The V call is TRBV9, the J call TRBJ2-3; D may be TRBD1 (5 bases). Germline lookup yields CDR1 SGDLS and CDR2 YYNGEE. The CDR3 is 14 residues long. V dropped 2 bases and J dropped 1 base, with 8 bases sitting between them. The CDR3 region is CASSVQGGTDTQYF. The DNA for the CDR3 is TGTGCCAGCAGCGTCCAGGGCGGCACAGATACGCAGTATTTT.

This clone was seen a single time. The chain couples TRBV5-4 to TRBJ2-7; 7 bases agree with TRBD1. With 3 bases clipped from V and 3 bases from J, the junction kept 3 bases outside the gene matches. The CDR3 length is 13 residues. Germline CDR1 reads SGHNT; CDR2 reads YYREEE (reference sequence). The CDR3 DNA reads TGTGCCAGCAGCTGGGCAGGGGGCTACGAGCAGTACTTC. Translated: CASSWAGGYEQYF.